The 31 T cell receptor beta chains given below trace back to one sample, sequenced in a study of graft-versus-host responses after intestinal transplantation. Repertoires were generated with immunoSEQ multiplex PCR, while TCRdb's copy carries only in-frame clones and drops some. The sample contains fewer than 30,000 clones, roughly 93% of which appear only once. Sequences were derived from PBMCs, sampled just over 65 days after intestinal transplant. These receptors came from a human patient who received an intestinal transplant, so some T cells may come from the graft donor.

J is TRBJ2-7 and V is TRBV11-2; 7 bases fit TRBD1. This CDR3 is built from 15 residues. The ends lost 1 base at V and 1 base at J; junction bases unmatched: 4. Per germline, CDR1 SGHAT and CDR2 FQNNGV. CDR3 DNA: TGTGCCAGCAGCTTAGTGGGACAGTCTTCCTACGAGCAGTACTTC. It encodes CASSLVGQSSYEQYF. Supplemented by reference TRBV11-2 and TRBJ2-7, the full variable domain reads EAGVAQSPRYKIIEKRQSVAFWCNPISGHATLYWYQQILGQGPKLLIQFQNNGVVDDSQLPKDRFSAERLKGVDSTLKIQPAKLEDSAVYLCASSLVGQSSYEQYFGPGTRLTVT.

V and J are TRBV7-9 and TRBJ2-7; D uncertain. CDR1 SEHNR and CDR2 FQNEAQ come from the germline V gene (reference sequence). The V gene lost 5 bases and the J gene lost 4 bases, with 18 bases spanning the gap. This CDR3 spans 15 amino acids. The CDR3 DNA is TGTGCCAGCAGCCCCCTTCCGGGCCCACAGTACGAGCAGTACTTC. Translating it yields CASSPLPGPQYEQYF.

A remark on this clone: At one end, the junction sequence differs from germline, possibly due to a read error. The V and J genes are TRBV9 and TRBJ1-2; D unclear. The germline V gene has CDR1 SGDLS and CDR2 YYNGEE. This CDR3 has 15 amino acids. This CDR3 is CASSVGPSGNYGFTF. The CDR3 DNA follows: TGTGCCAGCAGCGTTGGACCTTCGGGAAACTATGGCTTCACCTTC.

The chain employs TRBV7-9 and TRBJ2-5; D possibly corresponds to TRBD1 (5 bases). Germline CDR1 is SEHNR and CDR2 is FQNEAQ (reference sequence). There are 13 residues in the CDR3. Deletions cut 5 bases from V and 1 base from J, with 8 bases between. The CDR3 here is CASSPGSQETQYF. CDR3 nucleotides: TGTGCCAGCAGCCCAGGGTCCCAAGAGACCCAGTACTTC. Full variable domain (missing parts from reference TRBV7-9 and TRBJ2-5): DTGVSQNPRHKITKRGQNVTFRCDPISEHNRLYWYRQTLGQGPEFLTYFQNEAQLEKSRLLSDRFSAERPKGSFSTLEIQRTEQGDSAMYLCASSPGSQETQYFGPGTRLLVL.

Remarks on this clone: Mismatch with germline at one junction end may stem from a read error. V usage is TRBV6-1 and J usage is TRBJ1-2; D is unresolved. The CDR3 length is 14 residues. Germline V gives CDR1 MNHNS, CDR2 SASEGT. Here the CDR3 DNA reads TGTGCCAGCAGTGAAGTATCGGCTTACTACGGCTACACCTTC. Protein: CASSEVSAYYGYTF.

V is TRBV15 and J is TRBJ1-1; 7 bases agree with TRBD1. The trim removed 11 bases at V and 0 bases at J, leaving 6 bases unmatched. Germline values: CDR1 LNHNV, CDR2 YYDKDF (reference sequence). CDR3 length: 13 amino acids. The chain's CDR3 is CAAGQGVNTEAFF. The CDR3 DNA sequence: TGTGCCGCGGGCCAGGGGGTGAACACTGAAGCTTTCTTT. The variable domain in full, completed from reference TRBV15 and TRBJ1-1, reads DAMVIQNPRYQVTQFGKPVTLSCSQTLNHNVMYWYQQKSSQAPKLLFHYYDKDFNNEADTPDNFQSRRPNTSFCFLDIRSPGLGDTAMYLCAAGQGVNTEAFFGQGTRLTVV.

This clone was detected once. This chain uses TRBV6-5 with TRBJ1-1; D is possibly TRBD1 (5 bases). The V gene lost 5 bases and the J gene lost 5 bases, with 15 bases spanning the gap. The CDR3 has 14 residues. The germline V gene encodes CDR1 MNHEY and CDR2 SVGAGI. DNA for the CDR3: TGTGCCAGCAGTGTCGCGGGGCAAGGGACTGAAGCTTTCTTT. Translating it yields CASSVAGQGTEAFF.

V is TRBV27 and J is TRBJ2-7; D is possibly TRBD2 (7 bases). Germline V lookup: CDR1 MNHEY, CDR2 SMNVEV (reference sequence). The V and J ends lost 1 base and 5 bases respectively, with 15 bases between them. There are 15 residues in the CDR3. DNA for the CDR3: TGTGCCAGCAGTTTATTCCTGGGGGGGCACGACGAGCAGTACTTC. Translation: CASSLFLGGHDEQYF.

This chain links TRBV28 with TRBJ2-3; 10 bases are a match to TRBD2. In germline, CDR1 is MDHEN, CDR2 SYDVKM. V was pared by 1 base and J by 6 bases, with 7 bases of the junction left unmatched. The CDR3 spans 16 residues. As DNA, the CDR3 is TGTGCCAGCAGTTTATTGCCCAGCGGGAGGGCGGATACGCAGTATTTT. Amino acid sequence: CASSLLPSGRADTQYF.

This rearrangement joins TRBV11-2 to TRBJ2-7, with D perhaps TRBD2 (6 bases). V lost 5 bases, J lost 4 bases, and 15 bases lay in between. There are 14 residues in the CDR3. Germline V gene data show CDR1 as SGHAT and CDR2 as FQNNGV. CDR3 nucleotide sequence: TGTGCCAGCAGCCTCGGGAGAGTGGGATACGAGCAGTACTTC. Translated: CASSLGRVGYEQYF.

The genes are TRBV30 and TRBJ1-6; no clear D. The germline V gene encodes CDR1 GTSNPN and CDR2 SVGIG (reference sequence). The CDR3 contains 11 residues. Trimming shortened V by 1 base and J by 9 bases, and 4 bases separated the two germline ends. The CDR3 protein is CAWSEGSPLHF. The CDR3 DNA sequence: TGTGCCTGGAGTGAGGGTTCACCCCTCCACTTT.

The chain has TRBV5-1 and TRBJ2-2; D gene ambiguous. Between the trimmed V and J ends, which lost 4 bases and 2 bases, there was a span of 3 bases. Germline values: CDR1 SGHRS, CDR2 YFSETQ. The CDR3 runs 12 residues. CDR3 residues: CASSVNTGELFF. Here the CDR3 DNA reads TGCGCCAGCAGCGTAAACACCGGGGAGCTGTTTTTT.

This chain joins TRBV4-1 and TRBJ1-3, with D possibly TRBD1 on 6 matching bases. This CDR3 has 15 residues. From germline, CDR1 is MGHRA and CDR2 YSYEKL. Trimming cost V 3 bases and J 5 bases, with 14 bases left between them. CDR3 in amino acids: CASSQIQGTRNTIYF. CDR3 in DNA: TGCGCCAGCAGCCAGATACAGGGAACCCGAAACACCATATATTTT.

The chain has TRBV7-6 and TRBJ2-5; no firm D call. The CDR3 consists of 13 residues. CDR1 and CDR2 from the germline V gene are SGHVS and FNYEAQ. V was trimmed by 2 bases and J by 1 base, leaving 5 bases between them. CDR3 nucleotides: TGTGCCAGCAGCTTATTCTCCCAAGAGACCCAGTACTTC. This translates into CASSLFSQETQYF.

V usage is TRBV5-1 and J usage is TRBJ2-5; D possibly corresponds to TRBD2 (6 bases). The CDR3 has 15 residues. Germline V lookup: CDR1 SGHRS, CDR2 YFSETQ. V lost 0 bases, J lost 4 bases, and 13 bases lay in between. CDR3 residues: CASSLANGEAETQYF. CDR3 bases: TGCGCCAGCAGCTTGGCTAACGGGGAGGCAGAGACCCAGTACTTC.

The genes are TRBV5-4 and TRBJ2-5; either TRBD1 or TRBD2 may fit D (5 bases each). V gave up 7 bases and J gave up 3 bases, with 28 bases separating them. In germline, CDR1 is SGHNT, CDR2 YYREEE (reference sequence). The CDR3 totals 18 residues. CDR3 residues: CASRPAILDLLGEETQYF. CDR3 nucleotide sequence: TGTGCCAGCCGACCCGCAATACTGGACCTATTGGGGGAAGAGACCCAGTACTTC.

This chain links TRBV6-5 with TRBJ1-3; D is ambiguous. The CDR3 is made up of 15 amino acids. Germline CDR1 is MNHEY and CDR2 is SVGAGI. V lost 4 bases and J lost 8, with 18 bases in between. CDR3 amino acids: CASSSTGLLGDTIYF. The CDR3 DNA is TGTGCCAGCAGTTCTACGGGTCTCCTTGGGGACACCATATATTTT.

V and J are TRBV7-2 and TRBJ2-5; tentatively, D is TRBD2 (6 bases). Trimming took off 5 bases at V and 0 bases at J, with 13 bases between the two ends. There are 15 residues in the CDR3. Germline lookup yields CDR1 SGHTA and CDR2 FQGNSA. The DNA of the CDR3 is TGTGCCAGCAGCGGGGGGTCCCAATACCAAGAGACCCAGTACTTC. It encodes CASSGGSQYQETQYF.

This rearrangement joins TRBV7-8 to TRBJ2-7; D uncertain. The CDR3 totals 14 residues. The germline V gene encodes CDR1 SGHVS and CDR2 FQNEAQ. The V end lost 5 bases, the J end lost 3 bases, and 14 bases lay between the germline ends. CDR3 region: CASSPMGGYYEQYF. The CDR3 nucleotides are TGTGCCAGCAGCCCTATGGGCGGTTACTACGAGCAGTACTTC. Drawing the rest from reference TRBV7-8 and TRBJ2-7, the complete variable domain is GAGVSQSPRYKVAKRGQDVALRCDPISGHVSLFWYQQALGQGPEFLTYFQNEAQLDKSGLPSDRFFAERPEGSVSTLKIQRTQQEDSAVYLCASSPMGGYYEQYFGPGTRLTVT.

The chain is built from TRBV5-4 and TRBJ2-7, with 9 positions matching TRBD2. The germline V gene has CDR1 SGHNT and CDR2 YYREEE (reference sequence). Unmatched junction bases numbered 5, after V lost 5 bases and J lost 2 bases. There are 14 residues in the CDR3. This chain's CDR3 is CASRAGLAAYEQYF. For the CDR3, the DNA is TGTGCCAGCAGGGCGGGACTAGCCGCCTACGAGCAGTACTTC.

The chain uses TRBV6-1 and TRBJ1-5, with a weak D call TRBD1 (5 bases). The V gene lost 1 base and the J gene lost 0 bases, with 13 bases spanning the gap. The CDR3 loop spans 17 amino acids. Per germline, CDR1 MNHNS and CDR2 SASEGT. CDR3 bases: TGTGCCAGCAGTGAAGTTAAGACAGCGTATAGCAATCAGCCCCAGCATTTT. It translates to CASSEVKTAYSNQPQHF.

The V call is TRBV5-6, the J call TRBJ2-3; the D gene could be TRBD1 or TRBD2 (6 bases each). Germline-derived CDR1 and CDR2 are SGHDT and YYEEEE. Trimming took 0 bases from V and 4 from J, leaving 9 bases between them. This CDR3 has 14 residues. CDR3 loop: CASSLGGAPDTQYF. CDR3 coding DNA: TGTGCCAGCAGCTTGGGGGGGGCCCCAGATACGCAGTATTTT.

This clone is a singleton in its sample. This chain connects TRBV6-1 to TRBJ1-5, with a weak D call TRBD1 (6 bases). The V end was cut by 6 bases, the J end by 6 bases, with 12 bases between. Germline V lookup: CDR1 MNHNS, CDR2 SASEGT. CDR3 size: 13 residues. DNA for the CDR3: TGTGCCAGCAGCGGAACAGGGCCTCAGCCCCAGCATTTT. This gives the protein CASSGTGPQPQHF.

This chain uses TRBV7-2 with TRBJ1-6; perhaps TRBD1 as D (6 bases). The V gene's germline CDR1 is SGHTA and CDR2 FQGNSA. Trimming removed 0 bases at V and 6 bases at J, with 6 bases between. The CDR3 sequence is 14 residues long. In nucleotides, the CDR3 is TGTGCCAGCAGCTTAGCAGGGGGTAATTCACCCCTCCACTTT. Protein sequence: CASSLAGGNSPLHF.

This clone is a singleton in its sample. The same CDR3 also results from other DNA sequences found in this sample. The chain couples TRBV7-6 to TRBJ2-7; TRBD2 matches at 9 bases. The junction had 8 bases not matched to a gene; V was cut back by 4 bases and J by 4 bases. Germline V gives CDR1 SGHVS, CDR2 FNYEAQ. The CDR3 runs to 15 residues. The CDR3 DNA reads as TGTGCCAGCAGCTCGGGGACTAGCTTTGGTTACGAGCAGTACTTC. Protein sequence: CASSSGTSFGYEQYF.

This sequence joins TRBV9 and TRBJ2-6; D unclear. Germline V lookup: CDR1 SGDLS, CDR2 YYNGEE. Trimming stripped 4 bases from V and 0 bases from J, with 8 bases between. This CDR3 is 15 amino acids long. The CDR3 loop reads CASSPLGSGANVLTF. The CDR3 region has the DNA TGTGCCAGCAGCCCACTCGGCTCTGGGGCCAACGTCCTGACTTTC.

This clone occurred once. This chain joins TRBV29-1 and TRBJ1-4, with TRBD1 matching 11 bases. CDR3 size: 15 residues. The trim removed 5 bases at V and 0 bases at J, leaving 2 bases unmatched. CDR1 and CDR2 (germline): SQVTM, ANQGSEA. The CDR3, as DNA: TGCAGCGTTCGGGACAGGGGGACAACTAATGAAAAACTGTTTTTT. Its protein product is CSVRDRGTTNEKLFF.

V is TRBV19 and J is TRBJ1-2; tentative D call: TRBD1 (6 bases). The CDR3 consists of 14 residues. From germline, CDR1 is LNHDA and CDR2 SQIVND (reference sequence). Trimming removed 2 bases from V and 8 bases from J, with 15 bases in between. The CDR3 DNA reads as TGTGCCAGTAGTATATCGCGGGGGGCTGAAGGCTACACCTTC. Translation: CASSISRGAEGYTF.

The gene calls are TRBV11-2 and TRBJ2-5, with a weak D call TRBD2 (5 bases). The last part of the DNA fits TRBJ2-7 better; the J call may be wrong. The CDR3 loop spans 14 amino acids. The germline V gene has CDR1 SGHAT and CDR2 FQNNGV. The CDR3 sequence is CASSLGLEVYEQYF. DNA of the CDR3: TGTGCCAGCAGCTTAGGGTTGGAGGTTTACGAGCAGTACTTC.

The chain carries TRBV10-3 and TRBJ1-2; D remains ambiguous. The CDR3 loop spans 11 amino acids. Trimming removed 5 bases from V and 8 bases from J, with 9 bases in between. CDR1 is ENHRY, CDR2 SYGVKD, per germline. The CDR3: CAISNYIGYTF. The CDR3 DNA is TGTGCCATCAGTAACTATATAGGCTACACCTTC.

The rearrangement uses TRBV5-1 and TRBJ1-2; no reliable D call. Trimming took off 0 bases at V and 4 bases at J, with 10 bases between the two ends. This CDR3 is built from 14 residues. Germline V gene sequence: CDR1 SGHRS, CDR2 YFSETQ. The DNA for the CDR3 is TGCGCCAGCAGCTTGGACGGGATAGGCTATGGCTACACCTTC. As protein: CASSLDGIGYGYTF.